This T cell receptor (beta chain) was sequenced for a study of siplizumab effects on memory and regulatory T cells. Produced via immunoSEQ multiplex PCR; TCRdb's table is partial and in-frame only. The data hold approximately 75,000 clones, with 85% to 95% observed a single time. The CDR3 loop spans 13 amino acids. The trim removed 5 bases at V and 6 bases at J, leaving 5 bases unmatched. Germline values: CDR1 SGHTA, CDR2 FQGTGA. The chain couples TRBV7-3 to TRBJ1-2, with 8 bases fitting TRBD1. Sequences were obtained from CD8+ T cells sorted from blood. This clonotype was obtained from a human donor in good health. The DNA for the CDR3 is TGTGCCAGCAGCCGCCCGGACAGGGATGGCTACACCTTC. This encodes CASSRPDRDGYTF.